Listed here are 23 T cell receptor beta chains from one sample, sequenced in a study of Graves' ophthalmopathy and Graves' hyperthyroidism. Transcripts of RNA were the source for amplifying TCR beta CDR3 regions. Following a first-round RT-PCR that used HTBI primers, a second-round multiplex PCR was carried out. TCRdb passed the multiplex PCR reads through MiXCR, listing each CDR3 protein once. The profile shows 1 million to 1.3 million distinct CDR3 sequences, 35% to 40% of them singletons. The sequencing sample was made of peripheral blood or thyroid tissue (not recorded which). These receptor sequences come from an adult man with Graves' hyperthyroidism.

This clonotype was observed many times. The J gene is TRBJ2-5, the V gene TRBV2; a possible D gene is TRBD2 (5 bases). This CDR3 comprises 14 residues. Per germline, CDR1 SNHLY and CDR2 FYNNEI. The V gene lost 7 bases and the J gene lost 1 base, with 13 bases spanning the gap. CDR3 sequence reads: CASNHGSAQETQYF. The CDR3, as DNA: TGTGCCAGCAACCATGGTAGCGCCCAAGAGACCCAGTACTTC. Based on the CDR3 plus reference TRBV2 and TRBJ2-5, the full variable domain is EPEVTQTPSHQVTQMGQEVILRCVPISNHLYFYWYRQILGQKVEFLVSFYNNEISEKSEIFDDQFSVERPDGSNFTLKIRSTKLEDSAMYFCASNHGSAQETQYFGPGTRLLVL.

This clonotype was counted at least ten times. This sequence joins TRBV20-1 and TRBJ1-2; a weak D match, TRBD1 (5 bases). The CDR3 contains 15 residues. Germline lookup yields CDR1 DFQATT and CDR2 SNEGSKA (reference sequence). V lost 5 bases to trimming and J lost 4 bases, with 20 bases between them. In DNA, the CDR3 is TGCAGTGCTTCCCCGGGGCAGGGCATCCTCTATGGCTACACCTTC. It encodes CSASPGQGILYGYTF.

The V call is TRBV20-1, the J call TRBJ1-2; 7 bases map to TRBD1. Germline CDR1 reads DFQATT; CDR2 reads SNEGSKA (reference sequence). The CDR3 has 16 amino acids. V shed 2 bases, J shed 6 bases, and the junction held 15 bases outside the gene matches. CDR3 in DNA: TGCAGTGCTAGACCCGGGACAGTCTCCGGGGACGATGGCTACACCTTC. It translates to CSARPGTVSGDDGYTF.

The V gene is TRBV7-6, the J gene TRBJ2-7; D gene uncertain. The germline V gene encodes CDR1 SGHVS and CDR2 FNYEAQ. The CDR3 length is 13 residues. V shed 5 bases and J shed 0 bases, with 8 bases lying between them. For the CDR3, the DNA is TGTGCCAGCAGCCCCAAAAACTCCTACGAGCAGTACTTC. Translated: CASSPKNSYEQYF.

This clonotype was counted ten times or more. This chain links TRBV2 with TRBJ1-2; D gene unclear. The germline CDR1 and CDR2 sequences are SNHLY and FYNNEI. This CDR3 is 12 amino acids long. Trimming stripped 5 bases from V and 6 bases from J, with 10 bases between. The CDR3 region is CASSFTVNGYTF. DNA for the CDR3: TGTGCCAGCAGTTTTACAGTGAATGGCTACACCTTC.

On this clonotype: A single base separates this from a much larger clone, so it may be a read error. It is likely a read error, because the conserved phenylalanine at the end of the CDR3 is missing. This sequence joins TRBV11-2 and TRBJ1-1; a weak D match, TRBD1 (5 bases). The germline V gene encodes CDR1 SGHAT and CDR2 FQNNGV. Between the trimmed V and J ends, which lost 6 bases and 4 bases, there was a span of 18 bases. The CDR3 length is 15 residues. CDR3 nucleotides: TGTGCCAGCAGTTACATTCGGGGCAGGAGCACTGAAGCTTTCCTT. It yields the protein CASSYIRGRSTEAFL.

This chain joins TRBV4-2 and TRBJ1-1; D might be TRBD1 (5 bases). V lost 5 bases and J lost 4, with 14 bases in between. The CDR3 totals 14 residues. The germline V gene has CDR1 LGHNA and CDR2 YNFKEQ. The CDR3 nucleotides are TGTGCCAGCAGCTTGGTTGGTGGGGCCACTGAAGCTTTCTTT. Its translation is CASSLVGGATEAFF.

This clonotype was counted at least ten times. The V gene is TRBV15, the J gene TRBJ1-1; 7 bases are shared with TRBD1. The V and J ends lost 4 bases and 0 bases, in that order; junction bases with no gene match: 11. The CDR3 has 17 amino acids. CDR1 and CDR2 from the germline V gene are LNHNV and YYDKDF (reference sequence). The CDR3 here is CATSTNRDRPLNTEAFF. CDR3 bases: TGTGCCACCAGCACCAACCGGGACAGACCATTGAACACTGAAGCTTTCTTT.

In its sample, this clonotype was seen many times. The chain carries TRBV7-3 and TRBJ1-1; D may be TRBD1 (6 bases). V was pared by 0 bases and J by 0 bases, with 14 bases between. The CDR3 sequence is 17 residues long. CDR1 and CDR2 (germline): SGHTA, FQGTGA. The CDR3 coding sequence is TGTGCCAGCAGCTTAACGACAGGTGGTCCCCTGAACACTGAAGCTTTCTTT. It codes for CASSLTTGGPLNTEAFF. The full variable domain, completed using reference TRBV7-3 and TRBJ1-1, is GAGVSQTPSNKVTEKGKYVELRCDPISGHTALYWYRQSLGQGPEFLIYFQGTGAADDSGLPNDRFFAVRPEGSVSTLKIQRTERGDSAVYLCASSLTTGGPLNTEAFFGQGTRLTVV.

The chain links TRBV24-1 to TRBJ2-1; possibly TRBD1 for D (6 bases). From germline, CDR1 is KGHDR and CDR2 SFDVKD. The V gene lost 3 bases and the J gene lost 6 bases, with 11 bases spanning the gap. This CDR3 comprises 14 residues. The CDR3 DNA follows: TGTGCCACCAGTGATCAGGGGTCGGGCAATGAGCAGTTCTTC. Its translation: CATSDQGSGNEQFF.

This clonotype was detected a few times. The chain employs TRBV2 and TRBJ2-5, with 10 bases identical to TRBD2. The junction had 5 bases not matched to a gene; V was cut back by 2 bases and J by 2 bases. Germline values: CDR1 SNHLY, CDR2 FYNNEI. The CDR3 has 16 amino acids. CDR3 DNA: TGTGCCAGCAGTGAACCCTTGACTAGCGGGCAAGAGACCCAGTACTTC. Its translation: CASSEPLTSGQETQYF.

This clonotype has more than one count but fewer than ten. The V gene is TRBV5-8, the J gene TRBJ2-2; D not resolved. Per germline, CDR1 SGHTS and CDR2 YDEGEE. Between the trimmed V and J ends, which lost 2 bases and 5 bases, there was a span of 7 bases. This CDR3 has 13 amino acids. CDR3 amino acids: CASSFRLTGELFF. In DNA, the CDR3 is TGTGCCAGCAGCTTTCGTTTGACCGGGGAGCTGTTTTTT.

This clonotype was counted a few times. The V gene is TRBV5-1, the J gene TRBJ1-4, with D unresolved. The V end was cut by 4 bases, the J end by 4 bases, with 8 bases between. Germline-derived CDR1 and CDR2 are SGHRS and YFSETQ. CDR3 length equals 13 residues. The CDR3 nucleotides are TGCGCCAGCAGCCCCCTCTATAATGAAAAACTGTTTTTT. Residues: CASSPLYNEKLFF.

This clonotype has ten or more counts. This chain connects TRBV25-1 to TRBJ2-5; 8 bases match TRBD1. The ends lost 4 bases at V and 3 bases at J; junction bases unmatched: 4. CDR1 and CDR2 from the germline V gene are MGHDK and SYGVNS. The CDR3 is made up of 14 amino acids. In DNA form, the CDR3 reads TGTGCCAGCAGTGGACTGGACAGGGAAGAGACCCAGTACTTC. It yields the protein CASSGLDREETQYF.

This chain connects TRBV3-1 to TRBJ1-1; D uncertain. CDR3 size: 14 residues. Germline lookup yields CDR1 LGHDT and CDR2 YNNKEL (reference sequence). V dropped 4 bases and J dropped 3 bases, with 12 bases sitting between them. The CDR3 DNA sequence: TGTGCCAGCAGCCGTAGCCCGGCGGACACTGAAGCTTTCTTT. Amino acid sequence: CASSRSPADTEAFF.

This sequence joins TRBV5-6 and TRBJ2-5; 9 nucleotides agree with TRBD1. Trimming at V came to 2 bases and at J to 3 bases, leaving 8 bases not matched to a gene. The CDR3 is 16 residues long. In germline, CDR1 is SGHDT, CDR2 YYEEEE. CDR3 coding DNA: TGTGCCAGCAGCTTATTAGGGACAGGGTCGAAAGAGACCCAGTACTTC. As protein: CASSLLGTGSKETQYF.

V and J are TRBV10-2 and TRBJ1-2; 7 nucleotides align to TRBD1. Trimming at V came to 2 bases and at J to 8 bases, leaving 8 bases not matched to a gene. This CDR3 spans 14 amino acids. Germline V gene sequence: CDR1 WSHSY, CDR2 SAAADI. DNA of the CDR3: TGCGCCAGCAGTGAGCCGGACAGGAGTAGAGGCTACACCTTC. This encodes CASSEPDRSRGYTF.

This clonotype was observed a single time. The junction differs from germline at one of its ends, possibly a read error. This sequence joins TRBV5-1 and TRBJ1-1; D is unresolved. The CDR3 runs to 16 residues. Germline CDR1 is SGHRS and CDR2 is YFSETQ. The CDR3 spells CASSPGRSRLNTEASF. The DNA of the CDR3 is TGTGCCAGCAGCCCGGGCAGGAGTAGGCTGAACACTGAAGCTTCCTTT.

This clonotype was detected a few times. The rearrangement uses TRBV2 and TRBJ2-7; TRBD1 is a possible D gene (5 bases). This CDR3 comprises 15 residues. Per germline, CDR1 SNHLY and CDR2 FYNNEI. Trimming removed 5 bases from V and 4 bases from J, with 18 bases in between. CDR3 residues: CASSYGPGSIYEQYF. The CDR3, as DNA: TGTGCCAGCAGTTACGGGCCAGGGTCAATTTACGAGCAGTACTTC.

This clonotype occurred a few times. The V gene is TRBV10-3, the J gene TRBJ2-7; D gene unclear. Germline V CDR1 and CDR2: ENHRY, SYGVKD. The length of the CDR3 is 12 residues. Deletions cut 5 bases from V and 6 bases from J, with 11 bases between. CDR3 residues: CAISPGASEQYF. CDR3 DNA sequence: TGTGCCATCAGTCCCGGAGCATCCGAGCAGTACTTC.

Many counts were recorded for this clonotype. The V call is TRBV20-1, the J call TRBJ2-5; tentative D call: TRBD2 (5 bases). Germline assignment: CDR1 DFQATT and CDR2 SNEGSKA (reference sequence). V gave up 6 bases and J gave up 2 bases, with 10 bases separating them. This CDR3 has 12 amino acids. CDR3 nucleotide sequence: TGCAGTGCCGTCCGGGGTCAAGAGACCCAGTACTTC. This encodes CSAVRGQETQYF.

The table lists this clonotype with a few counts. The rearrangement joins TRBV6-6 to TRBJ1-1; 10 nucleotides agree with TRBD1. Germline V lookup: CDR1 MNHNY, CDR2 SVGAGI (reference sequence). J was trimmed by 11 bases and V by 6 bases; bases with no gene match: 18. The CDR3 runs 16 residues. The CDR3 reads CASSSTTTGGLRRAFF. The CDR3 nucleotides read TGTGCCAGCAGCAGCACCACGACAGGGGGCCTCCGCCGGGCTTTCTTT.

This clonotype came up many times. This chain links TRBV6-5 with TRBJ1-5; 8 bases match TRBD1. The CDR3 totals 14 residues. Germline trimming cut 7 bases from V and 5 bases from J; bases unmatched to any gene: 7. Germline V gene lookup returns CDR1 MNHEY and CDR2 SVGAGI. The CDR3 sequence is CASNEGGQDQPQHF. The CDR3 nucleotides are TGTGCCAGCAATGAGGGGGGACAGGATCAGCCCCAGCATTTT.